This T cell receptor beta chain was recorded in a study of early T cells in non-severe SARS-CoV-2 infection. Across the study: With bulk RNA from unsorted whole blood as input, sequencing yielded unpaired chains.

This clonotype was detected only a few times. What it binds is not known. Study observations and caveats: Lookups in VDJdb leaned toward anti-spike CD8 responses and missed private and CD4 specificities.

Tagging with unique molecular identifiers was applied to individual cDNA molecules. TCRdb independently ran MiXCR on the 5' RACE reads; one entry per CDR3 protein. The data show under 45,000 distinct CDR3 sequences, 7.5% to 9% seen once. Germline V gene data show CDR1 as SQVTM and CDR2 as ANQGSEA. V dropped 6 bases and J dropped 8 bases, with 25 bases sitting between them. The CDR3 loop spans 15 amino acids. This material consisted of whole blood, taken at baseline. This receptor was identified in an adult who was a healthcare worker with PCR-confirmed SARS-CoV-2 infection or an uninfected control (not recorded which). The chain has TRBV29-1 and TRBJ1-2; D perhaps matches TRBD1 (5 bases). CDR3 nucleotides: TGCAGCGTCCCCACCGAACGGGGACCTACGCTGGGCTACACCTTC. Amino acids: CSVPTERGPTLGYTF. Looking up the rest from reference TRBV29-1 and TRBJ1-2 gives the full variable domain: SAVISQKPSRDICQRGTSLTIQCQVDSQVTMMFWYRQQPGQSLTLIATANQGSEATYESGFVIDKFPISRPNLTFSTLTVSNMSPEDSSIYLCSVPTERGPTLGYTFGSGTRLTVV.